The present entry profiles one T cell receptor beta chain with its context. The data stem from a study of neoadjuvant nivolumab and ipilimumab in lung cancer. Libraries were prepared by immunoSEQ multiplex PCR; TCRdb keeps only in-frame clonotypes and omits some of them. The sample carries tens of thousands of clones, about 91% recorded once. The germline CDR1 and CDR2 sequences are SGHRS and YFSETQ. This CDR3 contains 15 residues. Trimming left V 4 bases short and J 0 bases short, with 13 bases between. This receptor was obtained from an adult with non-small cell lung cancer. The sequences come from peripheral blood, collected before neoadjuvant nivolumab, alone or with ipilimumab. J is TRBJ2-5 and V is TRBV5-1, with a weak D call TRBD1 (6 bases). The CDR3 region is CASSDLDRYQETQYF. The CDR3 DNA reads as TGCGCCAGCAGCGATCTCGACAGGTACCAAGAGACCCAGTACTTC.